Following are 26 T cell receptor beta chains from one sample sequenced in a study of cytomegalovirus exposure and HLA in healthy donors. The primer mix had 60 Vbeta and 13 Jbeta primers. TCRdb's table, derived via immunoSEQ multiplex PCR, lists solely in-frame clones and lacks some. The sample contains 100,000 to 150,000 clones, about 10% of which appear only once. The sequencing input was PBMCs. Receptor source: a woman between 18 and 29 years old in good health and CMV-seropositive.

The V gene is TRBV29-1, the J gene TRBJ2-5; perhaps TRBD2 as D (6 bases). The assigned J gene may be wrong: the sequence end matches TRBJ2-7 better. There are 15 residues in the CDR3. Per the germline V gene, CDR1 is SQVTM and CDR2 is ANQGSEA. CDR3 bases: TGCAGCGTTGAAGCTGGAGGGAGTAGATCCTACGAGCAGTACTTC. This encodes CSVEAGGSRSYEQYF.

This clone has only a few counts. J is TRBJ1-2 and V is TRBV27, with D uncertain. V lost 5 bases and J lost 4, with 20 bases in between. Germline lookup yields CDR1 MNHEY and CDR2 SMNVEV (reference sequence). The CDR3 is 16 amino acids. CDR3 DNA: TGTGCCAGCAGTCCCCCCCCGGGAGGTTACATCTATGGCTACACCTTC. It yields the protein CASSPPPGGYIYGYTF.

In its sample, this clone was seen a few times. The V call is TRBV5-4, the J call TRBJ1-4; D is undetermined. CDR3 length: 11 amino acids. Germline assignment: CDR1 SGHNT and CDR2 YYREEE (reference sequence). V dropped 9 bases and J dropped 5 bases, with 8 bases sitting between them. CDR3 residues: CATPPNEKLFF. Written as DNA, the CDR3 is TGTGCCACCCCTCCGAATGAAAAACTGTTTTTT.

This clone was seen a handful of times. The rearrangement links TRBV2 to TRBJ2-1; TRBD2 aligns across 10 bases. The CDR3 totals 13 residues. CDR1 is SNHLY, CDR2 FYNNEI, per germline. With V trimmed by 3 bases and J by 13 bases, 6 bases remained unmatched. The DNA for the CDR3 is TGTGCCAGCAGTGACTCTAGCGGGAGCCCTCAGTTCTTC. Its protein is CASSDSSGSPQFF.

This clone was seen only a few times. The chain employs TRBV19 and TRBJ1-1; D not certain. The V gene lost 5 bases and the J gene lost 4 bases, with 11 bases spanning the gap. Germline V gene data show CDR1 as LNHDA and CDR2 as SQIVND (reference sequence). The CDR3 extends over 13 amino acids. CDR3 amino acids: CASSAGSVTEAFF. The CDR3 DNA follows: TGTGCCAGTAGTGCCGGTTCCGTCACTGAAGCTTTCTTT.

This clone occurred a few times. The rearrangement uses TRBV7-3 and TRBJ2-7; D call uncertain. CDR3 length equals 12 residues. Germline values: CDR1 SGHTA, CDR2 FQGTGA. V shed 6 bases and J shed 6 bases, with 12 bases lying between them. The CDR3 nucleotides are TGTGCCAGCAGTTCAACCGCTAGCGAGCAGTACTTC. Translating gives CASSSTASEQYF.

This clone was found a few times. The V call is TRBV11-2, the J call TRBJ1-1, with 7 bases matching TRBD1. The CDR3 runs 15 residues. CDR1 and CDR2 (germline): SGHAT, FQNNGV. Unmatched junction bases numbered 11, after V lost 4 bases and J lost 6 bases. The CDR3 DNA sequence: TGTGCCAGCAGCTCCCCAGGGGGACGTGTCCCTGAAGCTTTCTTT. Amino acids: CASSSPGGRVPEAFF. Full variable domain (missing parts from reference TRBV11-2 and TRBJ1-1): EAGVAQSPRYKIIEKRQSVAFWCNPISGHATLYWYQQILGQGPKLLIQFQNNGVVDDSQLPKDRFSAERLKGVDSTLKIQPAKLEDSAVYLCASSSPGGRVPEAFFGQGTRLTVV.

On this clone itself: Relative to the germline gene, one junction end is altered; a read error may explain this. The gene calls are TRBV7-7 and TRBJ2-1; a possible D gene is TRBD2 (6 bases). This CDR3 comprises 13 residues. In germline, CDR1 is SSHAT, CDR2 FNYEAQ (reference sequence). The DNA of the CDR3 is TGTGCTAGCAGCTTATCACTAGCCGATGAGCAGTTCTTC. It yields the protein CASSLSLADEQFF.

This clone was recorded a few times. DNA for the CDR3: TGTGCCAGCAGCTTCACTAGCGGGAGCTCCTACGAGCAGTACTTC. Amino acids: CASSFTSGSSYEQYF. The V gene is TRBV7-2, the J gene TRBJ2-7; TRBD2 aligns across 11 bases. This CDR3 spans 15 amino acids. V lost 3 bases and J lost 0; bases outside the gene matches: 1. Germline loops: CDR1 SGHTA, CDR2 FQGNSA.

This clone was picked up a small number of times. The rearrangement joins TRBV5-6 to TRBJ1-5; 8 bases match TRBD1. CDR1 is SGHDT and CDR2 is YYEEEE in the germline V gene. V lost 4 bases, J lost 3 bases, and 6 bases stayed unmatched. This CDR3 comprises 15 residues. The chain's CDR3 is CASSRLDRDNQPQHF. The CDR3 DNA reads as TGTGCCAGCAGCCGGCTGGACAGGGACAATCAGCCCCAGCATTTT.

This clone was counted a few times. This sequence joins TRBV6-5 and TRBJ2-7, with TRBD2 matching 8 bases. With V trimmed by 10 bases and J by 8 bases, 19 bases remained unmatched. From germline, CDR1 is MNHEY and CDR2 SVGAGI. This CDR3 contains 15 residues. The DNA for the CDR3 is TGTGCCACTAAGGGGACTAGGTCCCCCATACAACAGCAGTACTTC. It translates to CATKGTRSPIQQQYF.

Here the CDR3 reads CASSPGQVRYGYTF. CDR3 sequence (DNA): TGTGCCAGCAGTCCCGGACAGGTCAGGTATGGCTACACCTTC. The gene calls are TRBV6-1 and TRBJ1-2; 7 bases are a match to TRBD1. The CDR3 is 14 amino acids. V was clipped by 5 bases and J by 5 bases; unmatched bases: 8. Per the germline V gene, CDR1 is MNHNS and CDR2 is SASEGT.

This clone was seen more than once but under ten times. The J gene is TRBJ2-7, the V gene TRBV2, with TRBD1 as a possible D gene (5 bases). CDR3 length: 15 amino acids. The germline V gene has CDR1 SNHLY and CDR2 FYNNEI. Trimming removed 6 bases from V and 0 bases from J, with 15 bases in between. This chain's CDR3 is CASSETVLSSYEQYF. Written as DNA, the CDR3 is TGTGCCAGCAGCGAGACAGTGTTGAGCTCCTACGAGCAGTACTTC.

The chain combines TRBV5-1 with TRBJ1-5; no definite D call. The V gene's germline CDR1 is SGHRS and CDR2 YFSETQ. V lost 0 bases to trimming and J lost 3 bases, with 4 bases between them. The CDR3 totals 13 residues. The CDR3 is CASSLGNNQPQHF. The CDR3 DNA follows: TGCGCCAGCAGCTTGGGTAACAATCAGCCCCAGCATTTT.

The chain carries TRBV29-1 and TRBJ2-1; 7 bases are shared with TRBD1. J was trimmed by 6 bases and V by 5 bases; bases with no gene match: 7. Germline CDR1 is SQVTM and CDR2 is ANQGSEA. CDR3 length: 13 amino acids. This CDR3 is CSVYKRTGNEQFF. The CDR3, as DNA: TGCAGCGTTTATAAAAGGACAGGCAATGAGCAGTTCTTC.

The rearrangement uses TRBV29-1 and TRBJ1-3, with 7 nucleotides matching TRBD1. This CDR3 is built from 14 residues. With V trimmed by 4 bases and J by 0 bases, 3 bases remained unmatched. CDR1 is SQVTM and CDR2 is ANQGSEA in the germline V gene. CDR3: CSVGGQLSGNTIYF. CDR3 DNA: TGCAGCGTTGGGGGACAGCTCTCTGGAAACACCATATATTTT.

The rearrangement links TRBV6-5 to TRBJ2-3; tentatively, D is TRBD2 (5 bases). CDR1 and CDR2 from the germline V gene are MNHEY and SVGAGI. The V and J ends lost 0 bases and 14 bases respectively, with 15 bases between them. The CDR3 spans 13 residues. CDR3 region: CASSYSAREARYF. In DNA, the CDR3 is TGTGCCAGCAGTTACTCAGCGAGGGAAGCCCGGTATTTT.

The chain recombines TRBV6-5 with TRBJ2-5; unclear D gene. There are 14 residues in the CDR3. Trimming took 6 bases from V and 5 from J, leaving 16 bases between them. CDR1 and CDR2 (germline): MNHEY, SVGAGI. DNA of the CDR3: TGTGCCAGCAGCCGATTCTACCCCGTCGAGACCCAGTACTTC. This translates into CASSRFYPVETQYF.

The rearrangement links TRBV5-1 to TRBJ2-2; D possibly corresponds to TRBD1 (6 bases). V was cut by 1 base and J by 6 bases, with 13 bases left in between. The germline V gene has CDR1 SGHRS and CDR2 YFSETQ. The CDR3 is 15 amino acids. CDR3 region: CASSLLPRGAGELFF. The CDR3, as DNA: TGCGCCAGCAGCTTGCTCCCCAGGGGCGCCGGGGAGCTGTTTTTT.

This clone appeared a few times. The CDR3 sequence is CASTSRAGGTEAFF. The DNA of the CDR3 is TGTGCCAGCACCTCCAGGGCAGGGGGAACTGAAGCTTTCTTT. The chain recombines TRBV6-4 with TRBJ1-1; the match to TRBD1 covers 7 bases. The CDR3 runs 14 residues. J lost 5 bases, V lost 7 bases, and 10 bases had no gene match. The V gene's germline CDR1 is MRHNA and CDR2 SNTAGT.

This clone was observed a few times. V and J are TRBV9 and TRBJ1-1; maybe TRBD1 (5 bases). Germline CDR1 reads SGDLS; CDR2 reads YYNGEE. This CDR3 has 18 residues. V was shortened by 1 base and J by 1 base, with 20 bases between the two germline ends. Here the CDR3 reads CASSVSSLGWGGNTEAFF. Written as DNA, the CDR3 is TGTGCCAGCAGCGTATCCTCCCTTGGTTGGGGGGGGAACACTGAAGCTTTCTTT.

The V call is TRBV11-2, the J call TRBJ2-3; a possible D gene is TRBD1 (6 bases). V lost 1 base and J lost 3, with 11 bases in between. The CDR3 is made up of 15 amino acids. The germline gives CDR1 SGHAT, CDR2 FQNNGV. The CDR3 region has the DNA TGTGCCAGCAGCTTAGGCAGGGGTTGGACAGATACGCAGTATTTT. It yields the protein CASSLGRGWTDTQYF.

This clone was detected only a few times. V and J are TRBV9 and TRBJ2-2, with TRBD1 identical over 8 bases. The V gene end was trimmed by 3 bases and the J gene end by 6 bases; junction bases not matched to a gene: 7. CDR1 is SGDLS, CDR2 YYNGEE, per germline. This CDR3 is built from 15 residues. CDR3 DNA sequence: TGTGCCAGCAGCGCCGGACAGGGACGTCCCGGGGAGCTGTTTTTT. Its translation: CASSAGQGRPGELFF.

This chain uses TRBV19 with TRBJ2-1; 7 bases are a match to TRBD1. The CDR3 has 15 residues. The V and J ends lost 9 bases and 3 bases, in that order; junction bases with no gene match: 11. Germline-derived CDR1 and CDR2 are LNHDA and SQIVND (reference sequence). The CDR3 DNA sequence: TGTGCCAGCAAACCTCCGGGACAGCTCTACAATGAGCAGTTCTTC. This encodes CASKPPGQLYNEQFF.

The chain couples TRBV7-3 to TRBJ2-1; 10 bases match TRBD2. CDR3 size: 15 residues. J lost 6 bases, V lost 5 bases, and 7 bases had no gene match. The germline V gene encodes CDR1 SGHTA and CDR2 FQGTGA. The chain's CDR3 is CASSALAGPPNEQFF. The CDR3 DNA reads TGTGCCAGCAGCGCACTAGCGGGACCCCCCAATGAGCAGTTCTTC.

DNA for the CDR3: TGTGCCAGCAGCTTGGAAATTCTAGCGGGAGGGCCCGGGGAGCTGTTTTTT. This encodes CASSLEILAGGPGELFF. V usage is TRBV5-4 and J usage is TRBJ2-2, with 12 nucleotides matching TRBD2. This CDR3 is built from 17 residues. The V gene end was trimmed by 0 bases and the J gene end by 6 bases; junction bases not matched to a gene: 6. Germline lookup yields CDR1 SGHNT and CDR2 YYREEE (reference sequence).